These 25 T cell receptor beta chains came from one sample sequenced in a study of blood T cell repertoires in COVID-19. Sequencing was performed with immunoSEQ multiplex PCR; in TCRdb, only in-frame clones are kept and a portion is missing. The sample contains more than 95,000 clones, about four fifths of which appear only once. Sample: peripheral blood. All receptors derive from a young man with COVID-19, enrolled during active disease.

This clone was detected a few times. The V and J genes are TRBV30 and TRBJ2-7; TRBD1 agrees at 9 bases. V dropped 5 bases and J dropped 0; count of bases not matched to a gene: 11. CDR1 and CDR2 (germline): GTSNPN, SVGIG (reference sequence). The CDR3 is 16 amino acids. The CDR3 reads CAWGFRVGQGSYEQYF. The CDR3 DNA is TGTGCCTGGGGTTTTCGGGTGGGACAGGGCTCCTACGAGCAGTACTTC.

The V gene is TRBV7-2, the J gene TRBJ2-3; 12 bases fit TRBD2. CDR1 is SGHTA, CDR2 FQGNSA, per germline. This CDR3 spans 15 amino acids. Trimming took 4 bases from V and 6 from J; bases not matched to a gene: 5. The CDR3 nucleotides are TGTGCCAGCAGCTCGACTAGCGGGGGACCGGATACGCAGTATTTT. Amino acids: CASSSTSGGPDTQYF. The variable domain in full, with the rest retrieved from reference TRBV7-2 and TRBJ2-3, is GAGVSQSPSNKVTEKGKDVELRCDPISGHTALYWYRQSLGQGLEFLIYFQGNSAPDKSGLPSDRFSAERTGGSVSTLTIQRTQQEDSAVYLCASSSTSGGPDTQYFGPGTRLTVL.

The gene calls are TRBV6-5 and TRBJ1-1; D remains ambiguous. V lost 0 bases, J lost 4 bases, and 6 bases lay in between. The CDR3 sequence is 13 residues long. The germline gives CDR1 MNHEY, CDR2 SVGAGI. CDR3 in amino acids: CASSYSLSTEAFF. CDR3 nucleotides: TGTGCCAGCAGTTACTCGTTGAGCACTGAAGCTTTCTTT.

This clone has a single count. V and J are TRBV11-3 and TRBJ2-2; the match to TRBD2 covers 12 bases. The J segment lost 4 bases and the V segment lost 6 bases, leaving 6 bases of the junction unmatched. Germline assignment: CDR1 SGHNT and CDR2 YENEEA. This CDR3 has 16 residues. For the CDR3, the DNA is TGTGCCAGCAGGCCAACTAGCGGGGGGACCACCGGGGAGCTGTTTTTT. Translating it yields CASRPTSGGTTGELFF. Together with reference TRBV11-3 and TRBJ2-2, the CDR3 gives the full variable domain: EAGVVQSPRYKIIEKKQPVAFWCNPISGHNTLYWYLQNLGQGPELLIRYENEEAVDDSQLPKDRFSAERLKGVDSTLKIQPAELGDSAVYLCASRPTSGGTTGELFFGEGSRLTVL.

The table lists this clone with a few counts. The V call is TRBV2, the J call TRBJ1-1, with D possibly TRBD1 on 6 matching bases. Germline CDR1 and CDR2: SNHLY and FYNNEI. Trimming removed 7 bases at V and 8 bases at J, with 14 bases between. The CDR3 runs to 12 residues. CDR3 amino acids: CASNRGDNEAFF. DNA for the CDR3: TGTGCCAGCAACCGGGGGGACAACGAAGCTTTCTTT.

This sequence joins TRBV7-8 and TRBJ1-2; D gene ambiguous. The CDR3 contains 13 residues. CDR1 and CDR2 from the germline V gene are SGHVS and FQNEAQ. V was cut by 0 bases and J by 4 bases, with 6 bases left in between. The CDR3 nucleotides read TGTGCCAGCAGCTTAGCCGGGAGCTATGGCTACACCTTC. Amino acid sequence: CASSLAGSYGYTF.

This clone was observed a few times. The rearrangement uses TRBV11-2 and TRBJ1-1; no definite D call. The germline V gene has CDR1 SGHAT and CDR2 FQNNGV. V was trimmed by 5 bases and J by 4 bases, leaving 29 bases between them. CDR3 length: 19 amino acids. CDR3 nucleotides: TGTGCCAGCAGCACCGGCGGGAGGGCCAGCCAAGGGCCCCCCACTGAAGCTTTCTTT. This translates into CASSTGGRASQGPPTEAFF. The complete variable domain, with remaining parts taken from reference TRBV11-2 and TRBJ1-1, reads EAGVAQSPRYKIIEKRQSVAFWCNPISGHATLYWYQQILGQGPKLLIQFQNNGVVDDSQLPKDRFSAERLKGVDSTLKIQPAKLEDSAVYLCASSTGGRASQGPPTEAFFGQGTRLTVV.

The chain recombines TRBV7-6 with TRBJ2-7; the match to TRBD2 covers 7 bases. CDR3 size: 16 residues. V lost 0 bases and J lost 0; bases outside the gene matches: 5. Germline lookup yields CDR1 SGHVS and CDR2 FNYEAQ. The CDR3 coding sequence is TGTGCCAGCAGCTTAGCGGGGGGGGGAACCTCCTACGAGCAGTACTTC. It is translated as CASSLAGGGTSYEQYF.

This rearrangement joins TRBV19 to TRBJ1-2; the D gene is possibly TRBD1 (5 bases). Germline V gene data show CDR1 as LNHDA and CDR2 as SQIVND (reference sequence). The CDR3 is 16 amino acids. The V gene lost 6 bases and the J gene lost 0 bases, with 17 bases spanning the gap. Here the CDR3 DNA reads TGTGCCAGTAGCCCATTCCGGGGGAGGTCTAACTATGGCTACACCTTC. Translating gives CASSPFRGRSNYGYTF. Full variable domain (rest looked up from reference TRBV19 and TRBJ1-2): DGGITQSPKYLFRKEGQNVTLSCEQNLNHDAMYWYRQDPGQGLRLIYYSQIVNDFQKGDIAEGYSVSREKKESFPLTVTSAQKNPTAFYLCASSPFRGRSNYGYTFGSGTRLTVV.

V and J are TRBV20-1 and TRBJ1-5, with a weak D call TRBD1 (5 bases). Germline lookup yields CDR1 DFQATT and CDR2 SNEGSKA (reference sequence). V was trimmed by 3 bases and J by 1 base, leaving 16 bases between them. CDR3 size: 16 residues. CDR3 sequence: CSASGGGVGSNQPQHF. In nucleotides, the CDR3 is TGCAGTGCTAGTGGGGGGGGAGTTGGGAGCAATCAGCCCCAGCATTTT.

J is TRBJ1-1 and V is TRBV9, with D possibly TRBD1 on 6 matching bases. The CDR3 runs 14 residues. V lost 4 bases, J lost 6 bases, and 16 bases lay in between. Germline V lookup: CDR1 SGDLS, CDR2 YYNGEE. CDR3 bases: TGTGCCAGCAGCCCCCGGGCGGGGGCGCCTGAAGCTTTCTTT. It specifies CASSPRAGAPEAFF.

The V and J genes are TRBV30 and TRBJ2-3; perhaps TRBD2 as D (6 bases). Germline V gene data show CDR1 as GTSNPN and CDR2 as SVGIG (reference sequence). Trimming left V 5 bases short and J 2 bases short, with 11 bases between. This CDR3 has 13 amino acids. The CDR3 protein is CAWGGLYTDTQYF. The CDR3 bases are TGTGCCTGGGGAGGGCTTTACACAGATACGCAGTATTTT.

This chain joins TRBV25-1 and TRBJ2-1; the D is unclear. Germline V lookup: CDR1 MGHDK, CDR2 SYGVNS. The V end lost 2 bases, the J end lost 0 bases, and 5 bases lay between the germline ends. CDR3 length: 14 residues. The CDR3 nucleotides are TGTGCCAGCAGTGAACGCGGCTCCTACAATGAGCAGTTCTTC. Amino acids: CASSERGSYNEQFF.

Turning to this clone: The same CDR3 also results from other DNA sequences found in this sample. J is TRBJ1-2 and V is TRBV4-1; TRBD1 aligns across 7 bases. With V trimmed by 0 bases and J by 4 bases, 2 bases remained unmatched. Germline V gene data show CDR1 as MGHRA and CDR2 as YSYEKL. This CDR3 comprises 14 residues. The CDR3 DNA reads TGCGCCAGCAGCCAAGATTGGACAGGCTATGGCTACACCTTC. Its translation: CASSQDWTGYGYTF.

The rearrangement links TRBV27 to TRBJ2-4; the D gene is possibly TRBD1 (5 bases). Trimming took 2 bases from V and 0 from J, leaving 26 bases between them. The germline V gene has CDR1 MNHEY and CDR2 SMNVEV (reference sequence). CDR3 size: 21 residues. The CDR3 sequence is CASSLPRIYFRAVIAKNIQYF. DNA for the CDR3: TGTGCCAGCAGTTTACCTCGAATATATTTCAGGGCCGTTATAGCCAAAAACATTCAGTACTTC.

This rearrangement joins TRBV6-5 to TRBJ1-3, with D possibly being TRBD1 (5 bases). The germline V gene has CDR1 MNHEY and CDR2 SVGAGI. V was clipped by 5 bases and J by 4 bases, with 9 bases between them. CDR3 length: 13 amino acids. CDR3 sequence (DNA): TGTGCCAGCAGTCAGGGAGGGGGAAACACCATATATTTT. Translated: CASSQGGGNTIYF.

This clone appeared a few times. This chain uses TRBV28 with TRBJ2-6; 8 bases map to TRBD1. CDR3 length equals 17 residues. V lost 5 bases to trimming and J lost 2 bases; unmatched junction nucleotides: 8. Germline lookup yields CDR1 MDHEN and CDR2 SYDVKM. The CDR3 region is CASSPGGAFTGANVLTF. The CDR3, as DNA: TGTGCCAGCAGTCCAGGGGGCGCGTTTACTGGGGCCAACGTCCTGACTTTC. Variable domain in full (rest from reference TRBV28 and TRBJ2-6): DVKVTQSSRYLVKRTGEKVFLECVQDMDHENMFWYRQDPGLGLRLIYFSYDVKMKEKGDIPEGYSVSREKKERFSLILESASTNQTSMYLCASSPGGAFTGANVLTFGAGSRLTVL.

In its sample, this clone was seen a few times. CDR3 sequence (DNA): TGCAGCGTTGAATCGGGGGGCCCGAGCTCCTACAATGAGCAGTTCTTC. It codes for CSVESGGPSSYNEQFF. The chain uses TRBV29-1 and TRBJ2-1; tentative D call: TRBD2 (7 bases). The germline V gene encodes CDR1 SQVTM and CDR2 ANQGSEA. Trimming stripped 2 bases from V and 0 bases from J, with 14 bases between. CDR3 size: 16 residues.

The DNA of the CDR3 is TGCGCCAGCAGTCCAGGGGGCGAGGGCTACACCTTC. Translating it yields CASSPGGEGYTF. V is TRBV10-1 and J is TRBJ1-2; 8 nucleotides line up with TRBD1. Germline lookup yields CDR1 WNHNN and CDR2 SYGVQD (reference sequence). Trimming cost V 5 bases and J 8 bases; bases outside gene matches: 4. CDR3 size: 12 residues.

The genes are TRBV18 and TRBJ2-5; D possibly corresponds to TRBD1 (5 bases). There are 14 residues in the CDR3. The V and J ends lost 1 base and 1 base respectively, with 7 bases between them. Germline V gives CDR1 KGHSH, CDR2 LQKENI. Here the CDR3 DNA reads TGTGCCAGCTCACCACGGGGCCCCCAAGAGACCCAGTACTTC. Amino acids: CASSPRGPQETQYF.

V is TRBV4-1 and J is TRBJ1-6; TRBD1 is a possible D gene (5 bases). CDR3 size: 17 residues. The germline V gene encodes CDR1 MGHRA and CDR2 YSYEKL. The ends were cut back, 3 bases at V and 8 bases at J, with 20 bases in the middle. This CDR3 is CASSHPLRGSGDSPLHF. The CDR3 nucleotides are TGCGCCAGCAGCCACCCCCTACGGGGTTCGGGGGATTCACCCCTCCACTTT.

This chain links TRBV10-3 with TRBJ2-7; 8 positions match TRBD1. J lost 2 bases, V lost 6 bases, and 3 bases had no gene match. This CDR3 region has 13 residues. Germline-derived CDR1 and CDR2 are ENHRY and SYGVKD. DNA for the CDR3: TGTGCCATCAGCAGACAGGGGACCTACGAGCAGTACTTC. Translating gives CAISRQGTYEQYF.

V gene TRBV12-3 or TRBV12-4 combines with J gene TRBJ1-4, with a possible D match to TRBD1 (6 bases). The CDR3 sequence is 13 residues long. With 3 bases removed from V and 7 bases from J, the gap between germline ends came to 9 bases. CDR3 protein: CASSLGASEKLFF. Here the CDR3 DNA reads TGTGCCAGCAGTTTGGGGGCAAGTGAAAAACTGTTTTTT.

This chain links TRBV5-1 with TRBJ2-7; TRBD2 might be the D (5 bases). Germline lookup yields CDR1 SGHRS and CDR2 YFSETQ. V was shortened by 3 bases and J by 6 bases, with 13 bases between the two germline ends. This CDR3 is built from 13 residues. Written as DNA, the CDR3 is TGCGCCAGCAGCTCTCCAGCGGCCCTCGAGCAGTACTTC. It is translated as CASSSPAALEQYF.

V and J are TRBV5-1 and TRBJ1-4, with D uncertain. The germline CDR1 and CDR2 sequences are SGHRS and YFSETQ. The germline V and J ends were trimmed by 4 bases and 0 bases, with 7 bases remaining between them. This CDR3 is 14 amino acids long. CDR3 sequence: CASSEGSTNEKLFF. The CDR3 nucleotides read TGCGCCAGCAGCGAGGGTTCAACTAATGAAAAACTGTTTTTT.